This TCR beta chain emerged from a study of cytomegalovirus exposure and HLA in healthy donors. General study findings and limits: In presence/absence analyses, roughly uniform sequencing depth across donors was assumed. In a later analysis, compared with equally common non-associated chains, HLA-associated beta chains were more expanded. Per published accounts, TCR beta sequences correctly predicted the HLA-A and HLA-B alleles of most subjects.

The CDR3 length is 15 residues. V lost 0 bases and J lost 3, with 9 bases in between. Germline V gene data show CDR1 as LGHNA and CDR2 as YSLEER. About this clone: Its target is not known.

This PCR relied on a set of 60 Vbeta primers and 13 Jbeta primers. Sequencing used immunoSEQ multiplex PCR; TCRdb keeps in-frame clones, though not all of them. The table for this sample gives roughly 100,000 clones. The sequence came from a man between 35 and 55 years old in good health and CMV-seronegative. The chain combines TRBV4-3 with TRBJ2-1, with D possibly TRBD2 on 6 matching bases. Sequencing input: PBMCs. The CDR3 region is CASSQDTGVYNEQFF. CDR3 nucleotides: TGCGCCAGCAGCCAAGATACGGGAGTCTACAATGAGCAGTTCTTC.